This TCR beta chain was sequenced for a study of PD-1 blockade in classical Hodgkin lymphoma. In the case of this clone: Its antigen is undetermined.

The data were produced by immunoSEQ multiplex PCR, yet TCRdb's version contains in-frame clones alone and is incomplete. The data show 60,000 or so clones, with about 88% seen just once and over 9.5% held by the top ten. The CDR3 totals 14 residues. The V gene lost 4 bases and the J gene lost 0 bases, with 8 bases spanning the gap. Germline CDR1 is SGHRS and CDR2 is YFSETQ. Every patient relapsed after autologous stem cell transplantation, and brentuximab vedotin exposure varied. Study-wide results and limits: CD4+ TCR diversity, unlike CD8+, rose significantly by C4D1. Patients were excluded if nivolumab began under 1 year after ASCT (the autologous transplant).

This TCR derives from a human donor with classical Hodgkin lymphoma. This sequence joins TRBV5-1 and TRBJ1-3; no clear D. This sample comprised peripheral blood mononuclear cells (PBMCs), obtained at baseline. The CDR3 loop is CASSLGSSGNTIYF. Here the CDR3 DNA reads TGCGCCAGCAGCCTAGGGAGCTCTGGAAACACCATATATTTT. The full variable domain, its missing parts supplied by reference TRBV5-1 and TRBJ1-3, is KAGVTQTPRYLIKTRGQQVTLSCSPISGHRSVSWYQQTPGQGLQFLFEYFSETQRNKGNFPGRFSGRQFSNSRSEMNVSTLELGDSALYLCASSLGSSGNTIYFGEGSWLTVV.